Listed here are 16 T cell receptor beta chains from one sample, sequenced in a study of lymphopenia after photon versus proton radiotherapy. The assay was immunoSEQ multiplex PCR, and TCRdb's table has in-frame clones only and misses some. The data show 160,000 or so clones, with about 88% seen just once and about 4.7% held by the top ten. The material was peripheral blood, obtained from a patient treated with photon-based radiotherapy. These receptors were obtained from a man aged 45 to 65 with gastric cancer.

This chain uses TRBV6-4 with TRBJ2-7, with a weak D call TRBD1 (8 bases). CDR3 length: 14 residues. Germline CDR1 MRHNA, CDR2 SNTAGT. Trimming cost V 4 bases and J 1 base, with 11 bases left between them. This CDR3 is CASSVQGGSYEQYF. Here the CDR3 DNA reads TGTGCCAGCAGTGTACAGGGGGGGTCCTACGAGCAGTACTTC.

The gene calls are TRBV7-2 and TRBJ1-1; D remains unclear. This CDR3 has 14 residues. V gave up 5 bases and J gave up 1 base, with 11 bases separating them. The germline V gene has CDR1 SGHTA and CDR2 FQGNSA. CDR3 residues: CASSKGAGNTEAFF. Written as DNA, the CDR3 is TGTGCCAGCAGCAAAGGAGCGGGGAACACTGAAGCTTTCTTT.

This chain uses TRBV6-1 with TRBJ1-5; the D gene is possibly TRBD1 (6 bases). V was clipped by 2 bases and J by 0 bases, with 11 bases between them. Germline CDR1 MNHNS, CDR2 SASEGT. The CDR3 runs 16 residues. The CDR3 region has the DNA TGTGCCAGCAGTGAATCCCCAGGGGATAGCAATCAGCCCCAGCATTTT. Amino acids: CASSESPGDSNQPQHF.

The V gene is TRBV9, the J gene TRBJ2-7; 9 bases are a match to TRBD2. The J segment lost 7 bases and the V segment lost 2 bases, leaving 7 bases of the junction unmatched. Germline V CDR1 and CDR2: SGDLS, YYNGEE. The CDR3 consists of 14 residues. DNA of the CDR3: TGTGCCAGCAGCGTGGGCGGGAGGGCGCAAGAGCAGTACTTC. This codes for CASSVGGRAQEQYF. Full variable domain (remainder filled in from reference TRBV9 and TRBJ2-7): DSGVTQTPKHLITATGQRVTLRCSPRSGDLSVYWYQQSLDQGLQFLIQYYNGEERAKGNILERFSAQQFPDLHSELNLSSLELGDSALYFCASSVGGRAQEQYFGPGTRLTVT.

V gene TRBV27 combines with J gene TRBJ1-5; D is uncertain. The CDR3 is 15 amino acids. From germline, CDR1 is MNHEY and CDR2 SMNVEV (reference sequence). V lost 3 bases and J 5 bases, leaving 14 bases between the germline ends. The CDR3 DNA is TGTGCCAGCAGTTTTATCGGGAAGGACGATCAGCCCCAGCATTTT. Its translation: CASSFIGKDDQPQHF.

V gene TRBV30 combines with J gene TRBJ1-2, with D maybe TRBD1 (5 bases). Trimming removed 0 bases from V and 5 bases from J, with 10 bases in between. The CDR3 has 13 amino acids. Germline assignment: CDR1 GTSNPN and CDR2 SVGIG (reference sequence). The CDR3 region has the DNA TGTGCCTGGAGTGTAGGGGCTCAATATGGCTACACCTTC. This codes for CAWSVGAQYGYTF.

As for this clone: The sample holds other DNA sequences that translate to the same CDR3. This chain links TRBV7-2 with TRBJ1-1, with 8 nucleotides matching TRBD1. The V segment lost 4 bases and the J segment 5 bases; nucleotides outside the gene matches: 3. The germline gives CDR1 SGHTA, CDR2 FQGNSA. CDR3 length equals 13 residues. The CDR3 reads CASSSTGVTEAFF. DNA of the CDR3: TGTGCCAGCAGCTCGACAGGGGTAACTGAAGCTTTCTTT. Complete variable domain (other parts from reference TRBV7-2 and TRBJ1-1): GAGVSQSPSNKVTEKGKDVELRCDPISGHTALYWYRQSLGQGLEFLIYFQGNSAPDKSGLPSDRFSAERTGGSVSTLTIQRTQQEDSAVYLCASSSTGVTEAFFGQGTRLTVV.

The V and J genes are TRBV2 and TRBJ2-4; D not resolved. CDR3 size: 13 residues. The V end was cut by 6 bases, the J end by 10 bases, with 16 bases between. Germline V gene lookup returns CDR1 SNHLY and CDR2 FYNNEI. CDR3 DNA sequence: TGTGCCAGCAGGACGAACGCTGGGATGATTCAGTACTTC. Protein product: CASRTNAGMIQYF.

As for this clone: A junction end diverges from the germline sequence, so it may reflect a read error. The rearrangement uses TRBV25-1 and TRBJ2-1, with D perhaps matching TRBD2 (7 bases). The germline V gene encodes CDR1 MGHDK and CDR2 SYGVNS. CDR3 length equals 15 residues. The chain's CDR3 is CASREAGASYNEQFF. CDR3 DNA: TGTGCCAGCCGTGAGGCGGGGGCGTCCTACAATGAGCAGTTCTTC.

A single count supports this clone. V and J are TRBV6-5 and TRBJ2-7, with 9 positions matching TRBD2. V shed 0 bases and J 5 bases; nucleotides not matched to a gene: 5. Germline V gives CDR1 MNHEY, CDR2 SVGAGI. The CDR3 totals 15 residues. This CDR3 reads CASSYSSGRINEQYF. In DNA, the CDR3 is TGTGCCAGCAGTTACTCTAGCGGGAGAATTAACGAGCAGTACTTC.

The CDR3 protein is CASSWTGSEQYF. The CDR3 DNA is TGTGCCAGCTCCTGGACAGGGAGCGAGCAGTACTTC. This rearrangement joins TRBV18 to TRBJ2-7, with 8 bases lining up with TRBD1. Trimming took 6 bases from V and 6 from J; bases not matched to a gene: 4. Germline values: CDR1 KGHSH, CDR2 LQKENI. The CDR3 is made up of 12 amino acids.

DNA for the CDR3: TGTGCCAGTAGTATGAAAAGGGCTGAAGCTTTCTTT. Translation gives CASSMKRAEAFF. The chain recombines TRBV19 with TRBJ1-1; D gene unclear. Trimming shortened V by 3 bases and J by 6 bases, and 8 bases separated the two germline ends. CDR3 length equals 12 residues. Germline CDR1 is LNHDA and CDR2 is SQIVND (reference sequence). The variable domain in full, completed from reference TRBV19 and TRBJ1-1, reads DGGITQSPKYLFRKEGQNVTLSCEQNLNHDAMYWYRQDPGQGLRLIYYSQIVNDFQKGDIAEGYSVSREKKESFPLTVTSAQKNPTAFYLCASSMKRAEAFFGQGTRLTVV.

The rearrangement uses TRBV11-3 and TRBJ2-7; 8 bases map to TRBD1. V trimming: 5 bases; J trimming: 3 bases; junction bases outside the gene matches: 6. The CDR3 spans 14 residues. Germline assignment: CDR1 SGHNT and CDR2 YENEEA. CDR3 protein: CASSPRTGSYEQYF. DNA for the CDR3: TGTGCCAGCAGCCCCCGGACAGGGAGCTACGAGCAGTACTTC.

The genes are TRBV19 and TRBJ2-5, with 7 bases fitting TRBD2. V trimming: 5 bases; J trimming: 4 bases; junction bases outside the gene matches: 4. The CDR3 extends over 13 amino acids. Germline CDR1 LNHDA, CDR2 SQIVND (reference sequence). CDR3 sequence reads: CASSRGRTETQYF. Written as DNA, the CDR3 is TGTGCCAGTAGTCGCGGGAGAACAGAGACCCAGTACTTC.

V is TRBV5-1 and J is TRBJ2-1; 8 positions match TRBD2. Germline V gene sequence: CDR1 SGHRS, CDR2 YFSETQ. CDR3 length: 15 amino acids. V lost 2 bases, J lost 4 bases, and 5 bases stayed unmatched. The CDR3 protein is CASSLDGRGYNEQFF. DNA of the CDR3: TGCGCCAGCAGCTTAGACGGGAGGGGGTACAATGAGCAGTTCTTC.

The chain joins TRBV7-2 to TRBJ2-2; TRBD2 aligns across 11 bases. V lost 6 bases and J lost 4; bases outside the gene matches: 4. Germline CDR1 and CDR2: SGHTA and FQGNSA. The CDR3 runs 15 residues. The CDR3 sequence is CASSLTSGITGELFF. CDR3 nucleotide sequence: TGTGCCAGCAGTTTGACTAGCGGGATCACCGGGGAGCTGTTTTTT.